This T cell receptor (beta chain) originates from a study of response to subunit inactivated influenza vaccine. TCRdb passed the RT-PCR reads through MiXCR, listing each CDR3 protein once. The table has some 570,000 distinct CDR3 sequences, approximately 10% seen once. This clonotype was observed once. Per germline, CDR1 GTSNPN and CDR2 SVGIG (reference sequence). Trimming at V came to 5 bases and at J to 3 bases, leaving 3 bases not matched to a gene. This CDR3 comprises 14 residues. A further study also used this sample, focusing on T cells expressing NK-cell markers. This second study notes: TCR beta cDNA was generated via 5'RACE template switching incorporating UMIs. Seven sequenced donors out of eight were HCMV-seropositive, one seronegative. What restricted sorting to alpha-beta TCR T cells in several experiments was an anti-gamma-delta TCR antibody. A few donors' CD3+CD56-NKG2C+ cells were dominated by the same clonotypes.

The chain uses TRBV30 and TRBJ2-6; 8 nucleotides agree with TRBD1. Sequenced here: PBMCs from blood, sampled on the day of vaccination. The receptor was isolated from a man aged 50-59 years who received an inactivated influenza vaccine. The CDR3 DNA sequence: TGTGCCTGGGGACAGGGAATTGGGGCCAACGTCCTGACTTTC. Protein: CAWGQGIGANVLTF.